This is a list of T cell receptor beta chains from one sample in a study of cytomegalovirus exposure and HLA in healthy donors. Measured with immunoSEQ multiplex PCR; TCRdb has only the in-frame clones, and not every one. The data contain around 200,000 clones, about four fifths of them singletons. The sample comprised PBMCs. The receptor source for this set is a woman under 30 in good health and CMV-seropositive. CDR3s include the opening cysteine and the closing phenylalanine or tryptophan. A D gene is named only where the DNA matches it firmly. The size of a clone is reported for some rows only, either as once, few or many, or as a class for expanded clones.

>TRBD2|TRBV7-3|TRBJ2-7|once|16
TGTGCCAGCAGCTTAATACATCAGCGGGGGGTCTACGAGCAGTACTTC
CASSLIHQRGVYEQYF
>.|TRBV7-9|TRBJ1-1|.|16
TGTGCCAGCAGCCCACCAAATACAGGAGAAAACACTGAAGCTTTCTTT
CASSPPNTGENTEAFF
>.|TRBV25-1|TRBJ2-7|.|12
TGTGCCAGCAACAGGTCGTCCTACGAGCAGTACTTC
CASNRSSYEQYF
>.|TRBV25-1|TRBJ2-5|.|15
TGTGCCAGCACCTTCGGGGGAAGCGCGGCAGAGACCCAGTACTTC
CASTFGGSAAETQYF
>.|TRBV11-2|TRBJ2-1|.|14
TGTGCCAGCAGCCACATACAGGGTTCGGGTGAGCAGTTCTTC
CASSHIQGSGEQFF
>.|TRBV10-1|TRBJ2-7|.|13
TGCGCCAGCAGTGAACAGGGAGCCGGAGAGCAGTACTTC
CASSEQGAGEQYF
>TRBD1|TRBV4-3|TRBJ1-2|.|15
TGCGCCAGCAGCCAAGAACCCACAGGGGGTAGTGGCTACACCTTC
CASSQEPTGGSGYTF
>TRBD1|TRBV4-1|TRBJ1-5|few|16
TGCGCCAGCAGCCAAGAAGGGACAGGGTACGGTGTGTCCCAGCATTTT
CASSQEGTGYGVSQHF
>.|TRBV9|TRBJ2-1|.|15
TGTGCCAGCAGCGTAGCTACGGGGAGGGGGGATGAGCAGTTCTTC
CASSVATGRGDEQFF
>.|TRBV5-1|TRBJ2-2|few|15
TGCGCCAGCAGGAGTAGGAGGGAAGGGGCCGGGGAGCTGTTTTTT
CASRSRREGAGELFF
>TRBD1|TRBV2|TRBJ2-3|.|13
TGTGCCAGCAGAGTGGGTGGGACAGGAGAAAAGAATTTT
CASRVGGTGEKNF
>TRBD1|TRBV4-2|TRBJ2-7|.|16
TGTGCCAGCAGCCAGGCCGGGACAGGGTTCGCCTACGAGCAGTACTTC
CASSQAGTGFAYEQYF
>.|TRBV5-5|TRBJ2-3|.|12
TGTGCCAGCAGCCCAGCCGGGAATACGCAGTATTTT
CASSPAGNTQYF
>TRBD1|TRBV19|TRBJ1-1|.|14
TGTGCCAGTCGAGAGACAGGGATGAACACTGAAGCTTTCTTT
CASRETGMNTEAFF